The TCR beta chain described here comes from a study of fetal regulatory T cell absence and autoimmunity (dated by TCRdb to the late 2010s). About the study as a whole: Exocrine pancreas autoimmunity was seen in the IPEX patients without clinical diabetes.

For repertoire sequencing, genomic DNA was processed from frozen pancreas tissue. The DNeasy Blood and Tissue Kit was used to extract 2-3 ug of genomic DNA from either umbilical cord blood or frozen pancreas. A note on this clone: Its antigen remains undetermined. Per-nucleotide qualities are absent, and no much larger clonotype sits a single base away.

Here is what the overall study found, with its caveats: TRB gene family usage was found to be broadly similar between cord blood and pancreas and to resemble published neonatal and adult repertoires. Significant oligoclonal enrichment of the TCR compartment was observed in pancreas versus cord blood, with some top clones enriched more than 95-fold. The oligoclonal enrichment was taken as support for antigen-driven autoimmunity in the pancreas before birth in IPEX syndrome.

The CDR3 measures 14 amino acids from cysteine to phenylalanine. The read is trimmed to its CDR3 DNA, 42 bases read in frame from base 1. Trimming accounts for 2 bases at V and 8 bases at J, while the number of junction bases matched to no gene is 4. Sequences SGDLS (CDR1) and YYNGEE (CDR2) are obtained from the germline V gene. Amplification and barcoding of TCRbeta CDR3 regions were carried out by two-step multiplex PCR on the immunoSEQ human TCRbeta survey platform. Libraries were sequenced on Illumina instruments, with IgH sequenced in parallel from the same samples. The authors' pipeline ran thus. Raw reads were filtered against IMGT V, D, J definitions and were binned using a nearest-neighbor algorithm so that PCR and sequencing errors were removed. Clones were defined as identical nucleotide sequences, and differential abundance between tissues was assessed by per-clone Fisher exact tests with a pFDR threshold of p<0.01. Clones whose frequencies were too low for statistical inference were excluded by a minimum inclusion filter of 10 in either sample. The immunoSEQ Analyzer was used for pairwise clonal comparisons, while IMGT tools were used to assess gene family usage. Drawn from immuneACCESS, this table holds only the in-frame rearrangements with V and J called that TCRdb kept. Clones are partly lost; checked studies trace under half to an unresolved V gene and leave the rest unexplained. That table supplies the V and J calls and clone size; D and trimming were determined from the DNA. A total of about 95,000 clones appear in this sample, roughly 70% of them only once. Roughly 2% of the sample lies in the top ten.

This receptor was taken from a male donor with IPEX syndrome. The sequence is built from TRBV9 and TRBJ1-1, with 12 junctional bases fitting TRBD1. Source material: pancreas tissue. The bases read TGTGCCAGCAGCGTCTCCGGGACAGGGGGCGAAGCTTTCTTT. The encoded protein is CASSVSGTGGEAFF.